This T cell receptor beta chain was recorded in a study of human T cells and chemical hapten exposure. The sample's time point: patch test 1, 2 weeks after DPC sensitization. The treatment here: therapeutic diphenylcyclopropenone sensitization with weekly scalp DPC. There are 17 residues in the CDR3. Trimming removed 7 bases from V and 5 bases from J; junction bases left unmatched: 14. The V gene's germline CDR1 is MNHEY and CDR2 SVGAGI. Via MiXCR, TCRdb re-called the RACE reads, giving one row per CDR3 protein. The table has a few hundred thousand distinct CDR3 sequences, approximately 4.4% seen once; the top ten hold 2% to 2.5%. This clonotype was recorded many times.

This chain connects TRBV6-5 to TRBJ2-5; 12 nucleotides match TRBD1. The TCR was taken from a woman between 45 and 60 years old with alopecia areata. Some clones in this sample may be carry-over from other donors' samples. The sequencing used whole blood, collected in connection with sensitization to the hapten diphenylcyclopropenone (DPC). The CDR3, as DNA: TGTGCCAGCAACCTCCATAGAGGGACAGGGGGCGAGGAGACCCAGTACTTC. Translated: CASNLHRGTGGEETQYF.